Listed here are 30 T cell receptor beta chains from one sample, sequenced in a study of T cells in Graves' hyperthyroidism and ophthalmopathy. What was amplified from RNA transcripts were TCR beta CDR3 regions. The TCR CDR3 was amplified in a first-round RT-PCR using the HTBI primer set. TCRdb re-analysed the multiplex PCR reads in MiXCR, keeping a single row per CDR3 protein. Of roughly 500,000 distinct CDR3 sequences in the sample, approximately 49% were seen once. The sequencing sample was made of peripheral blood or thyroid tissue (not recorded which). Receptors were obtained from an adult woman with Graves' disease, either hyperthyroidism or ophthalmopathy (not recorded which).

This clonotype has a handful of counts. This chain joins TRBV9 and TRBJ1-5, with D maybe TRBD1 (5 bases). CDR3 size: 16 residues. Germline V gene sequence: CDR1 SGDLS, CDR2 YYNGEE. With 4 bases removed from V and 11 bases from J, the gap between germline ends came to 25 bases. The DNA of the CDR3 is TGTGCCAGCAGCCCTCACGGGACTAGAGTCGGCGAGACCCAGCATTTT. Its protein product is CASSPHGTRVGETQHF.

This clonotype was detected only a few times. The genes are TRBV6-1 and TRBJ2-2; unclear D gene. The CDR3 runs 13 residues. Germline loops: CDR1 MNHNS, CDR2 SASEGT. V lost 6 bases and J lost 2, with 7 bases in between. The CDR3 loop reads CASSGINTGELFF. The CDR3 region has the DNA TGTGCCAGCAGCGGAATAAACACCGGGGAGCTGTTTTTT.

V gene TRBV9 combines with J gene TRBJ1-2; tentative D call: TRBD1 (5 bases). Germline V lookup: CDR1 SGDLS, CDR2 YYNGEE. The CDR3 extends over 14 amino acids. V lost 6 bases to trimming and J lost 3 bases, with 15 bases between them. The CDR3 coding sequence is TGTGCCAGCACCTCCGGGACGGGTGACTATGGCTACACCTTC. This gives the protein CASTSGTGDYGYTF.

This clonotype has a handful of counts. The gene calls are TRBV28 and TRBJ2-7; possibly TRBD2 for D (6 bases). Germline V CDR1 and CDR2: MDHEN, SYDVKM. Trimming took off 5 bases at V and 9 bases at J, with 23 bases between the two ends. This CDR3 has 15 amino acids. CDR3 sequence: CASSVAGTSLMLQYF. The CDR3 coding sequence is TGTGCCAGCAGTGTCGCCGGGACTTCCTTAATGTTGCAGTACTTC.

To note about this clonotype: The conserved closing phenylalanine or tryptophan is absent in this CDR3, likely reflecting a read error. Because the CDR3's place on the DNA is in doubt, the DNA is left out and the CDR3 is given as listed by TCRdb. The chain uses TRBV7-6 and TRBJ2-2; TRBD2 is taken as the D call from the table, unchecked against the DNA. Germline V CDR1 and CDR2: SGHVS, FNYEAQ. The CDR3 contains 16 residues when both ends are counted. The CDR3 protein is CASSLLRAANTGELCA.

This clonotype was observed a few times. The V and J genes are TRBV7-2 and TRBJ1-2, with no clear D. Trimming pared 6 bases from V and 2 bases from J, leaving 16 bases between. The CDR3 covers 15 residues. Per germline, CDR1 SGHTA and CDR2 FQGNSA. The CDR3 here is CASSPGPGRNYGYTF. CDR3 sequence (DNA): TGTGCCAGCAGTCCCGGTCCGGGCCGAAACTATGGCTACACCTTC.

The chain combines TRBV19 with TRBJ1-2; D is unclear. Looked up from germline, CDR1 is LNHDA and CDR2 is SQIVND (reference sequence). The CDR3 consists of 15 residues. Trimming removed 10 bases at V and 2 bases at J, with 20 bases between. In nucleotides, the CDR3 is TGTGCCACAAAGTTAACCGGGCCCCTAAACTATGGCTACACCTTC. It translates to CATKLTGPLNYGYTF. The variable domain in full, completed from reference TRBV19 and TRBJ1-2, reads DGGITQSPKYLFRKEGQNVTLSCEQNLNHDAMYWYRQDPGQGLRLIYYSQIVNDFQKGDIAEGYSVSREKKESFPLTVTSAQKNPTAFYLCATKLTGPLNYGYTFGSGTRLTVV.

This chain uses TRBV7-8 with TRBJ1-1; 9 nucleotides align to TRBD1. V was clipped by 8 bases and J by 6 bases; unmatched bases: 10. The CDR3 length is 14 residues. Germline V gene sequence: CDR1 SGHVS, CDR2 FQNEAQ. The CDR3 DNA sequence: TGTGCCAGCGGCCGGGACAGGGTCGGGGCTGAAGCTTTCTTT. Amino acid sequence: CASGRDRVGAEAFF.

Turning to this clonotype: A read error may be the cause here, since a much bigger clone is one base away. The chain is built from TRBV6-5 and TRBJ1-6, with D hard to call. The V and J ends lost 2 bases and 0 bases respectively, with 8 bases between them. CDR3 length: 16 residues. The germline V gene has CDR1 MNHEY and CDR2 SVGAGI. The CDR3 nucleotides read TGTGCCAGCAGTTACGGGTCCGCCTCCTATAATTCACCCCTCCACTTT. Its protein is CASSYGSASYNSPLHF.

This CDR3 is CSARDGYSGSVYEQYF. CDR3 sequence (DNA): TGCAGTGCTAGAGATGGGTATAGCGGGAGTGTTTACGAGCAGTACTTC. V gene TRBV20-1 combines with J gene TRBJ2-7; 9 bases fit TRBD2. The CDR3 is made up of 16 amino acids. Trimming at V came to 0 bases and at J to 4 bases, leaving 10 bases not matched to a gene. Per germline, CDR1 DFQATT and CDR2 SNEGSKA (reference sequence).

This clonotype was counted a few times. The chain joins TRBV5-5 to TRBJ2-7; 7 bases are a match to TRBD2. The germline CDR1 and CDR2 sequences are SGHKS and YYEKEE (reference sequence). V gave up 2 bases and J gave up 4 bases; unmatched junction bases: 12. The CDR3 contains 16 residues. The CDR3: CASSFHQRGNGYEQYF. The CDR3 DNA sequence: TGTGCCAGCAGCTTTCACCAGCGGGGAAATGGGTACGAGCAGTACTTC.

This clonotype came up many times. The genes are TRBV14 and TRBJ1-1; D uncertain. V was shortened by 6 bases and J by 0 bases, with 8 bases between the two germline ends. The germline gives CDR1 SGHDN, CDR2 FVKESK. The CDR3 spans 13 residues. The chain's CDR3 is CASSNGMNTEAFF. CDR3 sequence (DNA): TGTGCCAGCAGTAACGGTATGAACACTGAAGCTTTCTTT. The complete variable domain, with remaining parts taken from reference TRBV14 and TRBJ1-1, reads EAGVTQFPSHSVIEKGQTVTLRCDPISGHDNLYWYRRVMGKEIKFLLHFVKESKQDESGMPNNRFLAERTGGTYSTLKVQPAELEDSGVYFCASSNGMNTEAFFGQGTRLTVV.

To note about this clonotype: A much larger clone lies a single base off, so this may be a read error. The rearrangement links TRBV6-5 to TRBJ1-3; no clear D. This CDR3 has 15 residues. Per the germline V gene, CDR1 is MNHEY and CDR2 is SVGAGI. Deletions cut 0 bases from V and 4 bases from J, with 10 bases between. The CDR3 region is CASSYSTMAGNTIYF. In DNA form, the CDR3 reads TGTGCCAGCAGTTACTCGACAATGGCCGGAAACACCATATATTTT.

J is TRBJ2-7 and V is TRBV24-1; perhaps TRBD1 as D (7 bases). CDR3 size: 13 residues. Trimming took off 6 bases at V and 6 bases at J, with 14 bases between the two ends. Per germline, CDR1 KGHDR and CDR2 SFDVKD. The CDR3 DNA is TGTGCCACCAGTCAGGGGGGATCTCGCGAGCAGTACTTC. It specifies CATSQGGSREQYF.

This clonotype has just a few counts. A read error is possible here, since a much larger clone lies one base away. This chain connects TRBV19 to TRBJ2-5, with 9 nucleotides matching TRBD2. Trimming at V came to 4 bases and at J to 6 bases, leaving 9 bases not matched to a gene. The CDR3 is 15 residues long. Per the germline V gene, CDR1 is LNHDA and CDR2 is SQIVND (reference sequence). The CDR3 DNA follows: TGTGCCAGTAGTACGGTTAGCGGGAGTGGAAAGACCCAGTACTTC. This translates into CASSTVSGSGKTQYF.

This chain uses TRBV7-8 with TRBJ2-7, with 9 bases that match TRBD2. The germline V gene encodes CDR1 SGHVS and CDR2 FQNEAQ. This CDR3 contains 12 residues. CDR3 amino acids: CASSGSGDEQYF. In DNA, the CDR3 is TGTGCTAGTAGCGGGAGCGGCGACGAGCAGTACTTC. Using reference TRBV7-8 and TRBJ2-7 for the parts outside the CDR3, the full variable domain is GAGVSQSPRYKVAKRGQDVALRCDPISGHVSLFWYQQALGQGPEFLTYFQNEAQLDKSGLPSDRFFAERPEGSVSTLKIQRTQQEDSAVYLCASSGSGDEQYFGPGTRLTVT.

This sequence joins TRBV5-1 and TRBJ1-2; D gene unclear. Germline values: CDR1 SGHRS, CDR2 YFSETQ. The CDR3 has 12 amino acids. The V and J ends lost 4 bases and 4 bases respectively, with 8 bases between them. The CDR3 protein is CASSTAGYGYTF. In nucleotides, the CDR3 is TGCGCCAGCAGCACCGCGGGCTATGGCTACACCTTC.

The rearrangement links TRBV7-9 to TRBJ2-5; D is ambiguous. The CDR3 length is 13 residues. Germline V gene sequence: CDR1 SEHNR, CDR2 FQNEAQ (reference sequence). Trimming cost V 5 bases and J 3 bases, with 10 bases left between them. CDR3: CASSRSTEETQYF. DNA of the CDR3: TGTGCCAGCAGCCGAAGCACTGAAGAGACCCAGTACTTC.

The rearrangement uses TRBV6-1 and TRBJ2-5; maybe TRBD2 (5 bases). The germline V and J ends were trimmed by 4 bases and 8 bases, with 20 bases remaining between them. This CDR3 comprises 15 residues. Germline V gene lookup returns CDR1 MNHNS and CDR2 SASEGT. In nucleotides, the CDR3 is TGTGCCAGCAGTGCGTCAAAGATAACTGACTATACCCAGTACTTC. Protein sequence: CASSASKITDYTQYF.

CDR3 sequence reads: CASSLGWGRTEAFF. The CDR3 coding sequence is TGTGCCAGCAGCTTAGGTTGGGGGCGTACTGAAGCTTTCTTT. J is TRBJ1-1 and V is TRBV7-9; D is perhaps TRBD1 (6 bases). Germline CDR1 is SEHNR and CDR2 is FQNEAQ (reference sequence). The CDR3 covers 14 residues. Trimming left V 1 base short and J 5 bases short, with 11 bases between.

This chain connects TRBV29-1 to TRBJ1-4, with 10 bases that match TRBD1. CDR3 length: 15 amino acids. The ends lost 4 bases at V and 0 bases at J; junction bases unmatched: 2. CDR1 is SQVTM and CDR2 is ANQGSEA in the germline V gene. CDR3 nucleotide sequence: TGCAGCGTTGTAGGGACAGGGGCAACTAATGAAAAACTGTTTTTT. Translated: CSVVGTGATNEKLFF.

CDR3 in DNA: TGTGCCAGCAGCCACGACAGGGGTGACGAGCAGTACTTC. It is translated as CASSHDRGDEQYF. The rearrangement links TRBV3-1 to TRBJ2-7; 8 positions agree with TRBD1. Germline CDR1 LGHDT, CDR2 YNNKEL (reference sequence). With V trimmed by 3 bases and J by 5 bases, 3 bases remained unmatched. CDR3 length: 13 residues.

The rearrangement links TRBV10-3 to TRBJ2-6; maybe TRBD1 (5 bases). Germline lookup yields CDR1 ENHRY and CDR2 SYGVKD. The CDR3 length is 19 residues. The ends were cut back, 0 bases at V and 4 bases at J, with 19 bases in the middle. In nucleotides, the CDR3 is TGTGCCATCAGTGAGTCGATGTCGGTGGCAGGGAAGGGGGCCAACGTCCTGACTTTC. Its protein product is CAISESMSVAGKGANVLTF.

Turning to this clonotype: A much larger clonotype is one base distant, so this may be a read error. V is TRBV10-3 and J is TRBJ2-2, with D perhaps given as TRBD1 or TRBD2 (5 bases each). In germline, CDR1 is ENHRY, CDR2 SYGVKD. V lost 6 bases and J lost 5, with 13 bases in between. This CDR3 is built from 14 residues. The CDR3 loop is CAISSLRGTGELFF. CDR3 in DNA: TGTGCCATCAGCAGTTTGAGGGGTACCGGGGAGCTGTTTTTT.

This chain joins TRBV2 and TRBJ2-7; the D gene is possibly TRBD2 (5 bases). The CDR3 loop spans 15 amino acids. Germline assignment: CDR1 SNHLY and CDR2 FYNNEI. V was trimmed by 1 base and J by 0 bases, leaving 10 bases between them. CDR3 in amino acids: CASSEGGGGSYEQYF. The DNA for the CDR3 is TGTGCCAGCAGTGAAGGTGGCGGAGGCTCCTACGAGCAGTACTTC.

The table lists this clonotype with many counts. The chain uses TRBV7-9 and TRBJ2-6; either TRBD1 or TRBD2 may fit D (5 bases each). CDR1 and CDR2 from the germline V gene are SEHNR and FQNEAQ (reference sequence). The V end lost 8 bases, the J end lost 2 bases, and 10 bases lay between the germline ends. The CDR3 is made up of 14 amino acids. CDR3 nucleotides: TGTGCCAGCGGCCGAGGGGCTGGGGCCAACGTCCTGACTTTC. Translation: CASGRGAGANVLTF.

This chain connects TRBV10-3 to TRBJ1-5; D uncertain. The CDR3 consists of 13 residues. Per germline, CDR1 ENHRY and CDR2 SYGVKD. V was trimmed by 2 bases and J by 5 bases, leaving 7 bases between them. The CDR3 here is CAISEGSDQPQHF. In nucleotides, the CDR3 is TGTGCCATCAGTGAGGGGAGTGATCAGCCCCAGCATTTT.

This clonotype was counted many times. The rearrangement uses TRBV12-3 or TRBV12-4 and TRBJ2-5; possibly TRBD1 for D (6 bases). The CDR3 is made up of 13 amino acids. The V end lost 5 bases, the J end lost 3 bases, and 10 bases lay between the germline ends. The CDR3 loop reads CASSLGAKETQYF. The DNA of the CDR3 is TGTGCCAGCAGTCTGGGGGCGAAAGAGACCCAGTACTTC.

As for this clonotype: The junction departs from the called germline gene at one end, perhaps through a read error. V usage is TRBV6-1 and J usage is TRBJ1-1; 7 bases line up with TRBD1. The CDR3 has 15 amino acids. Germline V gives CDR1 MNHNS, CDR2 SASEGT. CDR3 region: CAISKAGQPNTEAFF. Here the CDR3 DNA reads TGTGCCATCAGTAAAGCGGGACAGCCGAACACTGAAGCTTTCTTT.

V and J are TRBV20-1 and TRBJ2-5, with TRBD1 identical over 10 bases. The J segment lost 5 bases and the V segment lost 0 bases, leaving 6 bases of the junction unmatched. The CDR3 runs 15 residues. CDR1 and CDR2 from the germline V gene are DFQATT and SNEGSKA (reference sequence). The CDR3 coding sequence is TGCAGTGCTAGAGACCCGACAGGGGGCTTCGAGACCCAGTACTTC. As protein: CSARDPTGGFETQYF.